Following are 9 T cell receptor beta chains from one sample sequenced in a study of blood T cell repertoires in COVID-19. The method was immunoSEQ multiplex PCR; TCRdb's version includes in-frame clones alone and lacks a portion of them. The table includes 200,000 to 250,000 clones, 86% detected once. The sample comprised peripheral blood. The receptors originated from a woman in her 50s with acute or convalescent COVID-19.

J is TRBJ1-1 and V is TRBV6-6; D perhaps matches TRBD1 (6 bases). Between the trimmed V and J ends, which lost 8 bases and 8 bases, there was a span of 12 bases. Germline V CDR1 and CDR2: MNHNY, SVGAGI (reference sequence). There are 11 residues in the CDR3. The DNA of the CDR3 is TGTGCCAGCGCCCGTGGGGGCGAAGCTTTCTTT. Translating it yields CASARGGEAFF.

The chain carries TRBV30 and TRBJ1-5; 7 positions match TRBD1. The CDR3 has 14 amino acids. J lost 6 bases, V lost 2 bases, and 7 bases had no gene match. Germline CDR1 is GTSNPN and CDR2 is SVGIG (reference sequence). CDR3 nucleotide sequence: TGTGCCTGGAGTCCCCGGACAGGACGTCAGCCCCAGCATTTT. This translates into CAWSPRTGRQPQHF.

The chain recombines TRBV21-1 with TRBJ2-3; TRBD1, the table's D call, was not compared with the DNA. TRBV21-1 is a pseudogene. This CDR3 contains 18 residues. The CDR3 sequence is CASSKGKIDRGLADTQYF. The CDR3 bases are TGTGCCAGCAGCAAAGGGAAAATTGACAGGGGGCTTGCAGATACGCAGTATTTT.

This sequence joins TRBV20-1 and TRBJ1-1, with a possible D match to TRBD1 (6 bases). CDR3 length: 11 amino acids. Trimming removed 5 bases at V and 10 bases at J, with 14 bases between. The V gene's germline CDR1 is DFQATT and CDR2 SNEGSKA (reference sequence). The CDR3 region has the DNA TGCAGTGCTGACCAGGGGAACGCAGCTTTCTTT. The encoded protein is CSADQGNAAFF.

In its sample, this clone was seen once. CDR3 DNA: TGTGCCAGTAGTTACAGGGAGTGGGGAAACACCATATATTTT. It encodes CASSYREWGNTIYF. The chain uses TRBV19 and TRBJ1-3; maybe TRBD1 (6 bases). The CDR3 is 14 residues long. Germline loops: CDR1 LNHDA, CDR2 SQIVND (reference sequence). V was pared by 5 bases and J by 4 bases, with 12 bases between.

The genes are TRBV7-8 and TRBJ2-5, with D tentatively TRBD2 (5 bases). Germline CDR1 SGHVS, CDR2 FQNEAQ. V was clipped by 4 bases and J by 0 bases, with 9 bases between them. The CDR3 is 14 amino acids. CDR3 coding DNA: TGTGCCAGCAGCTCAGGACTGTACCAAGAGACCCAGTACTTC. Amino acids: CASSSGLYQETQYF.

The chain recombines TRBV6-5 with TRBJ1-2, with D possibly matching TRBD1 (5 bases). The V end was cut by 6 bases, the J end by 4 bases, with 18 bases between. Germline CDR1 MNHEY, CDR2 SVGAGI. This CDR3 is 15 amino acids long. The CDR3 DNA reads TGTGCCAGCAGCACCGGGGGGGGTAAAGGCTATGGCTACACCTTC. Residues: CASSTGGGKGYGYTF.

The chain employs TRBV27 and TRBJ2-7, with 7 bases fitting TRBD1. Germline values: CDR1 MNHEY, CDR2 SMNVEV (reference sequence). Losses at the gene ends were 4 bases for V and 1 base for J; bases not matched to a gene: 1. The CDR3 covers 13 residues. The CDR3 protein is CASSWGQSYEQYF. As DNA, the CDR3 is TGTGCCAGCAGTTGGGGACAGTCCTACGAGCAGTACTTC.

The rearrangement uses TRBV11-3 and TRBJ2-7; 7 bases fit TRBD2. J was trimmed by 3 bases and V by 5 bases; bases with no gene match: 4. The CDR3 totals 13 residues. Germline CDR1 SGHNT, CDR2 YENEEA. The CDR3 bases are TGTGCCAGCAGCCCTCCGGGGGGCTACGAGCAGTACTTC. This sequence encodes CASSPPGGYEQYF.